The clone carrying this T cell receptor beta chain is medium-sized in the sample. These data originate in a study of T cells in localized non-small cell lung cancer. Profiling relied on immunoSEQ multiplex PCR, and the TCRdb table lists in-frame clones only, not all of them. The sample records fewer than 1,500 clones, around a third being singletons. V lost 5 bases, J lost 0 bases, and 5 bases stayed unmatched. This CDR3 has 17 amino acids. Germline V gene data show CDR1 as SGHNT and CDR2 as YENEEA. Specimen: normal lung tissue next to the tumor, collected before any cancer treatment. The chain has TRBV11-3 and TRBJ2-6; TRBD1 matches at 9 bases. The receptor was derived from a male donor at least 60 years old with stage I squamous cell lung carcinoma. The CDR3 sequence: CASSRGTGSSGANVLTF. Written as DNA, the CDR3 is TGTGCCAGCAGCCGCGGGACAGGGAGCTCTGGGGCCAACGTCCTGACTTTC.